This T cell receptor beta chain was sequenced in a study of blood T cell repertoires in COVID-19. Background on the study: The samples span acute and convalescent COVID-19 from the United States, Italy and Spain. The cDNA or gDNA used as material had been derived from T cells, B-cell-depleted T cells, or PBMCs.

In the authors' workflow: For nucleated cells, counts were estimated from reference gene primer amplification. Data came from immunoSEQ multiplex PCR; TCRdb stores just in-frame clones and leaves some out. That table is the source of V, J and clone size, and D and trimming were worked out from the DNA. The profile shows 200,000 to 300,000 clones, 80% to 85% of them singletons. V gave up 4 bases and J gave up 0 bases; unmatched junction bases: 6. This CDR3 is 17 amino acids long. Germline-derived CDR1 and CDR2 are SGHDT and YYEEEE. The specimen was peripheral blood. The clonotype originates from an older woman with active or convalescent COVID-19. The gene calls are TRBV5-6 and TRBJ2-6, with TRBD1 matching 8 bases. The CDR3, as DNA: TGTGCCAGCAGCCCCCGGACAGGGTTCTCTGGGGCCAACGTCCTGACTTTC. Translation gives CASSPRTGFSGANVLTF.